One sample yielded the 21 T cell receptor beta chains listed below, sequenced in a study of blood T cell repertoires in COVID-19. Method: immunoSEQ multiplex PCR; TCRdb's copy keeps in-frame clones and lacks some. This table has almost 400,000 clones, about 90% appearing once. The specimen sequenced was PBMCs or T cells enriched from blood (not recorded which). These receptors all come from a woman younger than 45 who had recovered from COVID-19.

CDR3 sequence reads: CAWNRDSQFIDYTF. CDR3 coding DNA: TGTGCCTGGAATCGTGACAGCCAATTTATCGACTACACCTTC. The rearrangement links TRBV30 to TRBJ1-2; a weak D match, TRBD1 (5 bases). The V gene lost 4 bases and the J gene lost 10 bases, with 22 bases spanning the gap. This CDR3 comprises 14 residues. Germline CDR1 GTSNPN, CDR2 SVGIG (reference sequence).

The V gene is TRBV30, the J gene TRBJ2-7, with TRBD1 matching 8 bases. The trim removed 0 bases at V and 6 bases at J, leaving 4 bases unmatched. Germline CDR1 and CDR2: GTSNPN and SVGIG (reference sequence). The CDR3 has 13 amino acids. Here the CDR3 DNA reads TGTGCCTGGAGTGTACTAGGACAGGGCGAGCAGTACTTC. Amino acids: CAWSVLGQGEQYF.

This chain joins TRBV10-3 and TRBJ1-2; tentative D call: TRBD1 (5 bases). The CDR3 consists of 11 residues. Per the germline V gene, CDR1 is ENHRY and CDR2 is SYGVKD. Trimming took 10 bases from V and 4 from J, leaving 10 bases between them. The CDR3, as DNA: TGTGCCACCGAAGACAGCTATGGCTACACCTTC. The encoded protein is CATEDSYGYTF.

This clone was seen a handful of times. The CDR3, as DNA: TGTGCCAGTAGTATAGGCTACCTGGAGCGGGGAACCACCGGGGAGCTGTTTTTT. Amino acids: CASSIGYLERGTTGELFF. V and J are TRBV19 and TRBJ2-2; 7 bases are a match to TRBD2. Germline-derived CDR1 and CDR2 are LNHDA and SQIVND (reference sequence). V gave up 1 base and J gave up 4 bases; unmatched junction bases: 12. There are 18 residues in the CDR3.

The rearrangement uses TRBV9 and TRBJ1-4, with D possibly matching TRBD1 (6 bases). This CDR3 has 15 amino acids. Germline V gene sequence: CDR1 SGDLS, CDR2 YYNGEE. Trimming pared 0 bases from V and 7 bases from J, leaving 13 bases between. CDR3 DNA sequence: TGTGCCAGCAGCGTAGGGACAGCGCAGAGTGAAAAACTGTTTTTT. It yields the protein CASSVGTAQSEKLFF.

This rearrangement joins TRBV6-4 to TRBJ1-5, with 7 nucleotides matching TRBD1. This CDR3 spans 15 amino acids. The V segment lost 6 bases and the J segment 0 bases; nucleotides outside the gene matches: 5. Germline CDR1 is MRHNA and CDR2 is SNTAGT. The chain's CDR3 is CASSPTGVSNQPQHF. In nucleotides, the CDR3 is TGTGCCAGCAGCCCAACAGGGGTTAGCAATCAGCCCCAGCATTTT.

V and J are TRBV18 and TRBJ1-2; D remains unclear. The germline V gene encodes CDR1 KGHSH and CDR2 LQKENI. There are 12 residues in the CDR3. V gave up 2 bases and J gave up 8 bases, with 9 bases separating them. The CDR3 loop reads CASSPNNKGYTF. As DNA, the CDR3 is TGTGCCAGCTCACCAAACAACAAGGGCTACACCTTC.

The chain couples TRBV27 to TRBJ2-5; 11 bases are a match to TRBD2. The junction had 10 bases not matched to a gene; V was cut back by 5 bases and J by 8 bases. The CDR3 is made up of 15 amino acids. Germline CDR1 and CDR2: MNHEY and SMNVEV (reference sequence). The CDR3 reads CASSPLAGETETQYF. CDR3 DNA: TGTGCCAGCAGTCCACTAGCGGGGGAAACGGAAACCCAGTACTTC.

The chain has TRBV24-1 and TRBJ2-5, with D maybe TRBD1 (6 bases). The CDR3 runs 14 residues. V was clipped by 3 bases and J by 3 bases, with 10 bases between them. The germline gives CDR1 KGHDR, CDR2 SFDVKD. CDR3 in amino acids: CATSDIRTEETQYF. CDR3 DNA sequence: TGTGCCACCAGTGATATCCGGACAGAAGAGACCCAGTACTTC.

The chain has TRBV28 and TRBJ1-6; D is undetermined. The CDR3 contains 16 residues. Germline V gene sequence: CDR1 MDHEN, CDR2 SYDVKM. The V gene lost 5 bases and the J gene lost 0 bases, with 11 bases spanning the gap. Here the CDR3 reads CASSLADYSYNSPLHF. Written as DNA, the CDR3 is TGTGCCAGCAGTCTCGCAGATTACTCCTATAATTCACCCCTCCACTTT. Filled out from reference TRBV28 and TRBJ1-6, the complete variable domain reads DVKVTQSSRYLVKRTGEKVFLECVQDMDHENMFWYRQDPGLGLRLIYFSYDVKMKEKGDIPEGYSVSREKKERFSLILESASTNQTSMYLCASSLADYSYNSPLHFGNGTRLTVT.

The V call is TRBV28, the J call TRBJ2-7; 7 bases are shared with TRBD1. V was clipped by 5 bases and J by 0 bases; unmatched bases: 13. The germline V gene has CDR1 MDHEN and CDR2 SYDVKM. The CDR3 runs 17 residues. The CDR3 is CASSLLGLGQSSYEQYF. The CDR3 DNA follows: TGTGCCAGCAGTCTATTGGGGTTGGGACAGAGCTCCTACGAGCAGTACTTC. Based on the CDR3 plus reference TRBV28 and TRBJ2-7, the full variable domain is DVKVTQSSRYLVKRTGEKVFLECVQDMDHENMFWYRQDPGLGLRLIYFSYDVKMKEKGDIPEGYSVSREKKERFSLILESASTNQTSMYLCASSLLGLGQSSYEQYFGPGTRLTVT.

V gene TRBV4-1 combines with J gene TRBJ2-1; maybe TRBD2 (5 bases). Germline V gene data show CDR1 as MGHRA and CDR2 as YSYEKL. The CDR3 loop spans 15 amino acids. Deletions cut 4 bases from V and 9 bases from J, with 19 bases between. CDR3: CASSPLQTISAEQFF. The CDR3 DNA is TGCGCCAGCAGCCCGCTCCAGACTATATCGGCTGAGCAGTTCTTC.

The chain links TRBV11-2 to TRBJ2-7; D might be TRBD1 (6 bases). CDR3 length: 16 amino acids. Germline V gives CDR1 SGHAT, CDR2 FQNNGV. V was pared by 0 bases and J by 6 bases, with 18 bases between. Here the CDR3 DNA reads TGTGCCAGCAGCTTAGACCCTGACAGGACCCCTTCCGAGCAGTACTTC. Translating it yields CASSLDPDRTPSEQYF.

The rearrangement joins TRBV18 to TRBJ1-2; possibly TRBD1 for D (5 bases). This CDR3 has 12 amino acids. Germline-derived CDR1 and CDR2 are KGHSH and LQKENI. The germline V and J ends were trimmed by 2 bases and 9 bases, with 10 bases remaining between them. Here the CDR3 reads CASSPSGGSYTF. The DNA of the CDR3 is TGTGCCAGCTCACCATCCGGGGGTAGCTACACCTTC.

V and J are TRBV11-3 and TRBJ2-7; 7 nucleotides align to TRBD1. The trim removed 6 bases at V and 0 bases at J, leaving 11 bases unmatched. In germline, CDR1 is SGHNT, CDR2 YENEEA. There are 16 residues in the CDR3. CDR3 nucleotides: TGTGCCAGCAGGCAAAGCCGGGACAGATCCTCCTACGAGCAGTACTTC. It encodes CASRQSRDRSSYEQYF. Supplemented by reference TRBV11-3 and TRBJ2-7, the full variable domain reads EAGVVQSPRYKIIEKKQPVAFWCNPISGHNTLYWYLQNLGQGPELLIRYENEEAVDDSQLPKDRFSAERLKGVDSTLKIQPAELGDSAVYLCASRQSRDRSSYEQYFGPGTRLTVT.

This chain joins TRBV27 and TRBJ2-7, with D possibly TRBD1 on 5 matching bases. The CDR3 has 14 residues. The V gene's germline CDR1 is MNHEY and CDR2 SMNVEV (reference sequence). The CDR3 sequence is CVLNRGRSSYEQYF. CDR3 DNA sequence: TGTGTCCTAAATAGGGGCAGGAGCTCCTACGAGCAGTACTTC.

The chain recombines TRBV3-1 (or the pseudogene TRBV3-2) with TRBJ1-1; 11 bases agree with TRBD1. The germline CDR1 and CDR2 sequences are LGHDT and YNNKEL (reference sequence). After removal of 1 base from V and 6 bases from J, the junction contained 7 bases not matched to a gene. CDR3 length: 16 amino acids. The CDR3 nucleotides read TGTGCCAGCAGCCAAGCCGGACAGGGGGCGCCGGCTGAAGCTTTCTTT. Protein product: CASSQAGQGAPAEAFF.

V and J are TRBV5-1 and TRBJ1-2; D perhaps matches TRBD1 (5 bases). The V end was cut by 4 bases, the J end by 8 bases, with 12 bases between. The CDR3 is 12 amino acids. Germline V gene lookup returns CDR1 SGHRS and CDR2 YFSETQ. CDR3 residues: CASSARDFGYTF. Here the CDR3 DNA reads TGCGCCAGCAGCGCCCGGGACTTCGGCTACACCTTC.

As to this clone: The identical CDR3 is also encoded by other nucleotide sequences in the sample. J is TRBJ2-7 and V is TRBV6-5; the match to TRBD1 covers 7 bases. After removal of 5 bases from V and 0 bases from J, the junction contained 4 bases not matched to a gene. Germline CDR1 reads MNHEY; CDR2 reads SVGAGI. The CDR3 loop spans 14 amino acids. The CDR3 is CASSLRDSSYEQYF. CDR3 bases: TGTGCCAGCAGTCTCCGGGACAGCTCCTACGAGCAGTACTTC.

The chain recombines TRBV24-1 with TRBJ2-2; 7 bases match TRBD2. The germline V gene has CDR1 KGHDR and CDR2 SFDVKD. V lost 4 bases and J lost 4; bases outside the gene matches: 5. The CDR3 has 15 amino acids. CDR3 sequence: CATSDFRTSTGELFF. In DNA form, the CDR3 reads TGTGCCACCAGTGACTTTCGGACTAGCACCGGGGAGCTGTTTTTT.

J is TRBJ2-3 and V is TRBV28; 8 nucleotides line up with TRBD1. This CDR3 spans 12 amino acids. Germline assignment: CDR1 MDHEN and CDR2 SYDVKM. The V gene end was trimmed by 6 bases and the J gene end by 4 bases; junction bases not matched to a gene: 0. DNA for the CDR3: TGTGCCAGCAGGACAGGGGCAGATACGCAGTATTTT. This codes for CASRTGADTQYF.